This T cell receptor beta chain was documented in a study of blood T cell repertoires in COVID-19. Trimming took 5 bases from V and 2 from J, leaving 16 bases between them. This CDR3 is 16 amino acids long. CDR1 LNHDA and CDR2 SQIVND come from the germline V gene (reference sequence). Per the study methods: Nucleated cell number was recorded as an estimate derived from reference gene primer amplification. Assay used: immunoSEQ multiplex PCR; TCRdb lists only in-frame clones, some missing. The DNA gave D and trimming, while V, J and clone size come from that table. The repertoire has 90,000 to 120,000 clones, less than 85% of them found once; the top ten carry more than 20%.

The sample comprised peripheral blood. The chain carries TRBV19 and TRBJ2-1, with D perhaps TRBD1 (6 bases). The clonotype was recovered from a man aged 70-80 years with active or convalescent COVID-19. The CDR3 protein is CASSSGQSQTYNEQFF. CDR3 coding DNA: TGTGCCAGTAGTTCTGGACAGTCTCAAACCTACAATGAGCAGTTCTTC.